This T cell receptor (beta chain) originates from a study of cytomegalovirus exposure and HLA in healthy donors. Study-level results: Analysis performed later showed TCR beta chains linked to HLA being more clonally expanded than equally common others.

With regard to this clone: Its antigen is as yet unknown.

The length of the CDR3 is 18 residues. Germline CDR1 reads KGHSH; CDR2 reads LQKENI. V was clipped by 1 base and J by 0 bases, with 18 bases between them. The study ran its PCR with 60 Vbeta and 13 Jbeta primers. Generated by immunoSEQ multiplex PCR, the TCRdb table keeps only in-frame clones and is missing some. This sample has around 200,000 clones; roughly 77% occur once, and the top ten carry approximately 3.1%. The sequence came from a woman aged 25 to 39 in good health and CMV-seropositive. The chain combines TRBV18 with TRBJ1-1, with D unclear. The source material was PBMCs. The CDR3 DNA follows: TGTGCCAGCTCACCACTTGGCGGAGGGCCGACCGTGAACACTGAAGCTTTCTTT. Residues: CASSPLGGGPTVNTEAFF.